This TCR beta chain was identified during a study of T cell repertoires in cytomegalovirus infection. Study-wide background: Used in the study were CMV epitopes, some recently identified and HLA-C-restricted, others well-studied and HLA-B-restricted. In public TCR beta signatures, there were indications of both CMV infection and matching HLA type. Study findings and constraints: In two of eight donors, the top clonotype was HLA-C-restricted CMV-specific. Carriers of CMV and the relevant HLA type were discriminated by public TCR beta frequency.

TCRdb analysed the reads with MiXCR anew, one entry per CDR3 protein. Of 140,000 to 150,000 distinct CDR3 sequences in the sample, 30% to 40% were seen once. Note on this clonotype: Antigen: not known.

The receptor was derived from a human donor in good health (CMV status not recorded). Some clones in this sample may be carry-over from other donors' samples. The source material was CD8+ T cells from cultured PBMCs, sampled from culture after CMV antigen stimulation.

The CDR3 nucleotides read TGTGCCAGCAGCTTCCAGGACCCCTACGAGCAGTACTTC. Its translation is CASSFQDPYEQYF. The rearrangement uses TRBV7-6 and TRBJ2-7; D unclear. CDR3 length: 13 amino acids. CDR1 and CDR2 from the germline V gene are SGHVS and FNYEAQ. The ends were cut back, 3 bases at V and 2 bases at J, with 8 bases in the middle.